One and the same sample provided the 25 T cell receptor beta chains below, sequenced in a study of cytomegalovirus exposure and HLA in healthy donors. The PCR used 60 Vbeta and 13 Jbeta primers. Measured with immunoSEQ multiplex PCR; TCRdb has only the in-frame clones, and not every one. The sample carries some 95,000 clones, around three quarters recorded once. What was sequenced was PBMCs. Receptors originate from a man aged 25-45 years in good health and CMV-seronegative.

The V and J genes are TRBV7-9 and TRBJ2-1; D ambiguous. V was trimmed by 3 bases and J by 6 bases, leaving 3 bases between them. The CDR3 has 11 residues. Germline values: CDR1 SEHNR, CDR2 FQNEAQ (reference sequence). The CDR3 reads CASSFGNEQFF. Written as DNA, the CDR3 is TGTGCCAGCAGCTTCGGCAATGAGCAGTTCTTC. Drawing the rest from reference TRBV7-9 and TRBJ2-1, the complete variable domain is DTGVSQNPRHKITKRGQNVTFRCDPISEHNRLYWYRQTLGQGPEFLTYFQNEAQLEKSRLLSDRFSAERPKGSFSTLEIQRTEQGDSAMYLCASSFGNEQFFGPGTRLTVL.

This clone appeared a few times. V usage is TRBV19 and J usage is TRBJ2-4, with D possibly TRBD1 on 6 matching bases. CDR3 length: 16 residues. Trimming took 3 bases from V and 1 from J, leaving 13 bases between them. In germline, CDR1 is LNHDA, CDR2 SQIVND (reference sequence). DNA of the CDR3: TGTGCCAGTAGTATCACAGGGATTTCGGCCAAAAACATTCAGTACTTC. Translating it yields CASSITGISAKNIQYF.

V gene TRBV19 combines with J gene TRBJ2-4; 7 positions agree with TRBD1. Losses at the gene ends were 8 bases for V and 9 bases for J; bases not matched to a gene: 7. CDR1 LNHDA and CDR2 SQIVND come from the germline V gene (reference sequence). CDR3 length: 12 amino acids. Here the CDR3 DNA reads TGTGCCAGTGAGGGGACAGCGCCCATTCAGTACTTC. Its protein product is CASEGTAPIQYF.

The DNA for the CDR3 is TGCGCCAGCAGCTTGGATGGGACAGGGCAAATCGGCTATGGCTACACCTTC. Translated, it gives CASSLDGTGQIGYGYTF. This chain connects TRBV5-1 to TRBJ1-2; TRBD1 matches at 9 bases. The CDR3 runs to 17 residues. Germline V gene sequence: CDR1 SGHRS, CDR2 YFSETQ. V shed 0 bases and J 4 bases; nucleotides not matched to a gene: 10.

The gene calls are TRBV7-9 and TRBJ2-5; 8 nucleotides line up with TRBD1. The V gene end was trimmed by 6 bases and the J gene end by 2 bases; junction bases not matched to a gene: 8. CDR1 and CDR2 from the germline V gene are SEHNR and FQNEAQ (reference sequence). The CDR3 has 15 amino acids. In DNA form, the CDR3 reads TGTGCCAGCAGTTTCCGACAGGGGAGTCAAGAGACCCAGTACTTC. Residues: CASSFRQGSQETQYF.

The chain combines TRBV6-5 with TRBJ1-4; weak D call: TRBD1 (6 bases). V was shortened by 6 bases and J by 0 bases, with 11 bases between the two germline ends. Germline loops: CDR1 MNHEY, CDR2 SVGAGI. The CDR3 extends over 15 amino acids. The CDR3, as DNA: TGTGCCAGCAGGAAACAGGGATCAACTAATGAAAAACTGTTTTTT. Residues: CASRKQGSTNEKLFF.

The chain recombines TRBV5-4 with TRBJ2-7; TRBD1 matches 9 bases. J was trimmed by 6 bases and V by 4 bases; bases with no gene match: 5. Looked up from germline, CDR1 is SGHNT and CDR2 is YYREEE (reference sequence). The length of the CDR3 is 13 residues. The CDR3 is CASSARDRVEQYF. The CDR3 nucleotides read TGTGCCAGCAGCGCTCGGGACAGGGTCGAGCAGTACTTC.

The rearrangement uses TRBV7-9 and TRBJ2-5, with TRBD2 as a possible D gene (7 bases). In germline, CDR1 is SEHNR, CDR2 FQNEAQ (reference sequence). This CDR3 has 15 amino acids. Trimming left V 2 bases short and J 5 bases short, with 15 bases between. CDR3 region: CASSLTAGAGETQYF. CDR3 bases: TGTGCCAGCAGCTTAACGGCGGGGGCGGGGGAGACCCAGTACTTC.

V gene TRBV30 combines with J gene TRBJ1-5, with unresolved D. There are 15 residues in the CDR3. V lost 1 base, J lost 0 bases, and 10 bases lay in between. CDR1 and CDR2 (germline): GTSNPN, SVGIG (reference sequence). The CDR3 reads CAWSARLISNQPQHF. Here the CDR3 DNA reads TGTGCCTGGAGTGCGCGCCTCATTAGCAATCAGCCCCAGCATTTT.

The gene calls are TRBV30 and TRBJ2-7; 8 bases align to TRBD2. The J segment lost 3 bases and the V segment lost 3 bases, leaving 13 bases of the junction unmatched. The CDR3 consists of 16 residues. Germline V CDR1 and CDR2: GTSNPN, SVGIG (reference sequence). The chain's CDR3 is CAWSPGVAGGSYEQYF. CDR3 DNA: TGTGCCTGGAGCCCTGGGGTGGCGGGAGGCAGCTACGAGCAGTACTTC.

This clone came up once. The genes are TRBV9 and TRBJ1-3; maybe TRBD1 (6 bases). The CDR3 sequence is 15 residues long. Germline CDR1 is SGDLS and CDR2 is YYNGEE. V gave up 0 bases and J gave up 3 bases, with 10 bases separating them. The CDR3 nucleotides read TGTGCCAGCAGCGTAGCTGAGGGACATGGAAACACCATATATTTT. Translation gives CASSVAEGHGNTIYF.

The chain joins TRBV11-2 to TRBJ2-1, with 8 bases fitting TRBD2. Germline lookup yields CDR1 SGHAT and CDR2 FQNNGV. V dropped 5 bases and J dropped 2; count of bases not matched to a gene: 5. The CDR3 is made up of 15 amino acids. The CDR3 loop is CASSDIAGTYNEQFF. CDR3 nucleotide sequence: TGTGCCAGCAGCGATATAGCGGGGACCTACAATGAGCAGTTCTTC.

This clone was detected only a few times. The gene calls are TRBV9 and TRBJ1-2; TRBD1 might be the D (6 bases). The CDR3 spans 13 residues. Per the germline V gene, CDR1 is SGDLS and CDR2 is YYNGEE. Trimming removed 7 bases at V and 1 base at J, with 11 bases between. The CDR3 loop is CASHRDNNYGYTF. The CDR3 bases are TGTGCCAGCCACAGGGATAATAACTATGGCTACACCTTC.

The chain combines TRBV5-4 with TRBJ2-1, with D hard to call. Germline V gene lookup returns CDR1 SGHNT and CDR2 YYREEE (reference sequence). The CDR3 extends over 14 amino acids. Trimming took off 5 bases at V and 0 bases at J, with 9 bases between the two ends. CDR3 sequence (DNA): TGTGCCAGCAGTCGACACAACTCCTACAATGAGCAGTTCTTC. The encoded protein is CASSRHNSYNEQFF. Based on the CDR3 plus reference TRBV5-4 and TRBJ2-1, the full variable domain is ETGVTQSPTHLIKTRGQQVTLRCSSQSGHNTVSWYQQALGQGPQFIFQYYREEENGRGNFPPRFSGLQFPNYSSELNVNALELDDSALYLCASSRHNSYNEQFFGPGTRLTVL.

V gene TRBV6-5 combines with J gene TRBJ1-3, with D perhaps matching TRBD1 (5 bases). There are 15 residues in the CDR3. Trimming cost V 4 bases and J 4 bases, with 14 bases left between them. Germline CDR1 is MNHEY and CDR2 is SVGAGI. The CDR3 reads CASSLGRGTGNTIYF. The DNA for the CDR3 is TGTGCCAGCAGTTTGGGAAGGGGAACAGGAAACACCATATATTTT.

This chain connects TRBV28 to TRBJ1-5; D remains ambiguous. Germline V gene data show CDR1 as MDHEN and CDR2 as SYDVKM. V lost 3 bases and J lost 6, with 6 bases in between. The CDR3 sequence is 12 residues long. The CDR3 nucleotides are TGTGCCAGCAGTTTTCGTCCTCAGCCCCAGCATTTT. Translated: CASSFRPQPQHF.

This CDR3 is CATSWETMNTEAFF. The CDR3 DNA is TGTGCCACCTCGTGGGAGACCATGAACACTGAAGCTTTCTTT. The chain links TRBV2 to TRBJ1-1, with D hard to call. The CDR3 covers 14 residues. V gave up 10 bases and J gave up 0 bases, with 15 bases separating them. From germline, CDR1 is SNHLY and CDR2 FYNNEI.

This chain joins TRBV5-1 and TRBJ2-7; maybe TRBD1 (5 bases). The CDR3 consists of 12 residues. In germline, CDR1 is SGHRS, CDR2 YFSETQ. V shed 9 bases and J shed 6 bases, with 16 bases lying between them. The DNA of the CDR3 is TGCGCCACCGAGACAGTGACGGGCGAGCAGTACTTC. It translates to CATETVTGEQYF.

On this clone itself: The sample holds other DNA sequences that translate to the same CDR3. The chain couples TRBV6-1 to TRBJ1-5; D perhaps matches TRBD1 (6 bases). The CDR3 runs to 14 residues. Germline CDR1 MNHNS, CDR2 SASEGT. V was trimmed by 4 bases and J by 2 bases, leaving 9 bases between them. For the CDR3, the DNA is TGTGCCAGCAGTGTAGGGGGGGGCAATCAGCCCCAGCATTTT. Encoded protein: CASSVGGGNQPQHF.

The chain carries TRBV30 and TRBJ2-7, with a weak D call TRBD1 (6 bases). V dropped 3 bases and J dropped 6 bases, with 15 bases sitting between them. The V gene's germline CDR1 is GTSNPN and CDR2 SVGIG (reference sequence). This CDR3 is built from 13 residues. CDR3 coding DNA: TGTGCCTGGAGGGAAACAGGGCTCTCCGAGCAGTACTTC. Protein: CAWRETGLSEQYF.

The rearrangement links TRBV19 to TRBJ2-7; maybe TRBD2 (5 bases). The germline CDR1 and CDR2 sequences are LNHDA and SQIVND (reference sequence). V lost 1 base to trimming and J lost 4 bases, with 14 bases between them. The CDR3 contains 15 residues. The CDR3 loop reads CASSIAGEGRYEQYF. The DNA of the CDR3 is TGTGCCAGTAGTATAGCTGGGGAAGGGAGATACGAGCAGTACTTC.

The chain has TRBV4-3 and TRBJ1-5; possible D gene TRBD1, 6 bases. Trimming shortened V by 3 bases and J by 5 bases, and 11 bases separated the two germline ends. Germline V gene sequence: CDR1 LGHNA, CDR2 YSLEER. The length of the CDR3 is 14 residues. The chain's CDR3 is CASSQDSAYQPQHF. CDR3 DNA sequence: TGCGCCAGCAGCCAGGACAGCGCATATCAGCCCCAGCATTTT.

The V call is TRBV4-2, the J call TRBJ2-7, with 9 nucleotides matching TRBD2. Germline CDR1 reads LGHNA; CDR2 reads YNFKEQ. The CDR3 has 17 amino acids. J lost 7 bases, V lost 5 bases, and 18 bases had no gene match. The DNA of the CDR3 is TGTGCCAGCAGCACCCGGGGAGGGGCGGGAGGGCCAGGTGAGCAGTACTTC. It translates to CASSTRGGAGGPGEQYF.

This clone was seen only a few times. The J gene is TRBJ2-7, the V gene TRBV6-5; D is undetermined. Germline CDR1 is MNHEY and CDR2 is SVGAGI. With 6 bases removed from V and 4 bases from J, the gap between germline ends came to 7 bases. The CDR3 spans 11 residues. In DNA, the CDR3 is TGTGCCAGCAGCCGGTCTTACGAGCAGTACTTC. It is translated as CASSRSYEQYF.

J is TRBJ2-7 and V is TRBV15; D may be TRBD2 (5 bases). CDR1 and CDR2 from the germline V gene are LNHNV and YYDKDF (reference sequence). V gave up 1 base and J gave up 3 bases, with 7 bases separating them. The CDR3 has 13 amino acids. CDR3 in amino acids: CATSRVGVYEQYF. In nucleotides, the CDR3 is TGTGCCACCAGCAGAGTCGGGGTCTACGAGCAGTACTTC.